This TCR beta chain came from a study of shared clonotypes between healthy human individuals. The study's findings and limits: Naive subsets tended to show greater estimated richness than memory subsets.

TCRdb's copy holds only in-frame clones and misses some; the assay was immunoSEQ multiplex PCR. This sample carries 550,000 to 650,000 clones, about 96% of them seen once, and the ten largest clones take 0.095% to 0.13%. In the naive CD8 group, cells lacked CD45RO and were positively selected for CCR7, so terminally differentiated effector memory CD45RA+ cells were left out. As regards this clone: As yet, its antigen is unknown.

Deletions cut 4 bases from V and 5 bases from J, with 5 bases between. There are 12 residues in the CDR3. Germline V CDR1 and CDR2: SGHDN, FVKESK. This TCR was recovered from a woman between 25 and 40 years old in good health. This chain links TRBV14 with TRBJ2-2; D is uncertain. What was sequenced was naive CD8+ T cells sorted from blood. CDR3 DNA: TGTGCCAGCAGCCTTAGTACCGGGGAGCTGTTTTTT. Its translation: CASSLSTGELFF.